This T cell receptor beta chain was documented in a study of blood T cell repertoires in COVID-19. Study-level background: There were acute and convalescent COVID-19 samples, and they came from the United States, Italy and Spain. From T cells, B-cell-depleted T cells, or PBMCs came the material, which was cDNA or gDNA.

Per the study methods: Quantification of nucleated cells was approximated via reference gene primer amplification. Some clones are missing from TCRdb's copy, which holds only in-frame ones; the method was immunoSEQ multiplex PCR. D and trimming come from the DNA, and the V and J calls and clone size come from that table. The sample gives over 85,000 clones, roughly 85% of which show up once; roughly 40% is in the top ten. Sequenced input: peripheral blood. This TCR came from a man older than 75 with acute or convalescent COVID-19.

CDR3 region: CASSPYRVAATYEQYF. CDR3 coding DNA: TGTGCCAGCAGCCCGTACCGAGTAGCGGCCACCTACGAGCAGTACTTC. The chain combines TRBV7-8 with TRBJ2-7, with D tentatively TRBD2 (6 bases). There are 16 residues in the CDR3. Germline CDR1 reads SGHVS; CDR2 reads FQNEAQ. Between the trimmed V and J ends, which lost 5 bases and 2 bases, there was a span of 19 bases.